One and the same sample provided the 28 T cell receptor beta chains below, sequenced in a study of T cells in Graves' hyperthyroidism and ophthalmopathy. TCR beta CDR3 regions were amplified from RNA transcripts. First-round RT-PCR targeting the TCR CDR3 was performed with the HTBI primer set. TCRdb re-derived calls from the multiplex PCR reads in MiXCR, one entry per CDR3 protein. The sample has 700,000 to 950,000 distinct CDR3 sequences, over 35% seen once. Sequencing was carried out using blood. All receptors derive from a woman aged 40 to 50 with Graves' hyperthyroidism.

This clonotype was seen once. The rearrangement joins TRBV10-3 to TRBJ2-5; D is unresolved. Germline lookup yields CDR1 ENHRY and CDR2 SYGVKD. The germline V and J ends were trimmed by 2 bases and 1 base, with 11 bases remaining between them. The CDR3 runs to 15 residues. Here the CDR3 DNA reads TGTGCCATCAGTGAGACGTCAGGTTCCCAAGAGACCCAGTACTTC. Its translation is CAISETSGSQETQYF.

This clonotype was observed a handful of times. The chain uses TRBV7-9 and TRBJ2-5; 12 nucleotides line up with TRBD1. V trimming: 4 bases; J trimming: 2 bases; junction bases outside the gene matches: 5. CDR1 and CDR2 (germline): SEHNR, FQNEAQ (reference sequence). CDR3 length: 16 amino acids. CDR3 nucleotide sequence: TGTGCCAGCAGCTCCTCGGGACAGGGGGCACAAGAGACCCAGTACTTC. This gives the protein CASSSSGQGAQETQYF.

The chain carries TRBV10-2 and TRBJ2-3, with TRBD2 as a possible D gene (5 bases). The germline V gene encodes CDR1 WSHSY and CDR2 SAAADI. V lost 7 bases, J lost 5 bases, and 13 bases lay in between. The CDR3 consists of 13 residues. The CDR3: CASMVGDGDTQYF. CDR3 DNA sequence: TGCGCCAGCATGGTCGGGGATGGAGATACGCAGTATTTT.

This clonotype appeared many times. The chain combines TRBV18 with TRBJ2-5; D might be TRBD1 (5 bases). Per the germline V gene, CDR1 is KGHSH and CDR2 is LQKENI. The CDR3 spans 12 residues. V lost 8 bases, J lost 5 bases, and 12 bases lay in between. The CDR3 is CASSPRQETQYF. DNA of the CDR3: TGTGCCAGCAGTCCTAGACAGGAGACCCAGTACTTC.

This sequence joins TRBV6-6 and TRBJ1-2; TRBD1 agrees at 7 bases. Germline CDR1 reads MNHNY; CDR2 reads SVGAGI (reference sequence). Trimming took 6 bases from V and 8 from J; bases not matched to a gene: 9. The CDR3 contains 13 residues. The CDR3 here is CASRIQGSEGYTF. CDR3 DNA sequence: TGTGCCAGCAGAATACAGGGGAGCGAAGGCTACACCTTC.

This clonotype was picked up many times. This CDR3 reads CASSLAARASGTSLNTGELFF. In DNA, the CDR3 is TGTGCCAGCAGCTTAGCGGCTAGGGCTAGCGGGACCAGCCTGAACACCGGGGAGCTGTTTTTT. The chain couples TRBV7-2 to TRBJ2-2, with 9 bases matching TRBD2. The ends lost 0 bases at V and 1 base at J; junction bases unmatched: 15. Germline-derived CDR1 and CDR2 are SGHTA and FQGNSA. This CDR3 has 21 residues.

This clonotype was detected many times. The chain employs TRBV19 and TRBJ1-1; D remains unclear. Trimming removed 7 bases from V and 3 bases from J, with 12 bases in between. The length of the CDR3 is 13 residues. Germline V lookup: CDR1 LNHDA, CDR2 SQIVND (reference sequence). The CDR3 is CASKGRTYTEAFF. As DNA, the CDR3 is TGTGCCAGTAAGGGCAGGACCTACACTGAAGCTTTCTTT. Full variable domain (rest looked up from reference TRBV19 and TRBJ1-1): DGGITQSPKYLFRKEGQNVTLSCEQNLNHDAMYWYRQDPGQGLRLIYYSQIVNDFQKGDIAEGYSVSREKKESFPLTVTSAQKNPTAFYLCASKGRTYTEAFFGQGTRLTVV.

On this clonotype: One base away lies a much larger clone, so this may be a sequencing read error. The chain uses TRBV20-1 and TRBJ1-5; D is uncertain. Germline V gene sequence: CDR1 DFQATT, CDR2 SNEGSKA (reference sequence). CDR3 length: 13 residues. In DNA form, the CDR3 reads TGCAGTGCTAGAGGGAGCGATGGGCAGCCCCGGCATTTT. Its translation: CSARGSDGQPRHF.

Many counts were recorded for this clonotype. The chain recombines TRBV7-2 with TRBJ1-1; 7 bases are shared with TRBD1. Per the germline V gene, CDR1 is SGHTA and CDR2 is FQGNSA. The CDR3 totals 15 residues. V was clipped by 5 bases and J by 4 bases; unmatched bases: 10. In nucleotides, the CDR3 is TGTGCCAGCAGCCTGACGACAGGGATGGGCACTGAAGCTTTCTTT. This translates into CASSLTTGMGTEAFF. The variable domain in full, with the rest retrieved from reference TRBV7-2 and TRBJ1-1, is GAGVSQSPSNKVTEKGKDVELRCDPISGHTALYWYRQSLGQGLEFLIYFQGNSAPDKSGLPSDRFSAERTGGSVSTLTIQRTQQEDSAVYLCASSLTTGMGTEAFFGQGTRLTVV.

The rearrangement joins TRBV12-3 or TRBV12-4 to TRBJ2-7; 9 nucleotides align to TRBD2. The DNA end lines up better with TRBJ2-1; the J call may be wrong. The CDR3 is 15 residues long. CDR3 coding DNA: TGTGCCAGCAGTTTGAGCGGGGGGTACTACAATGAGCAGTTCTTC. Translated, it gives CASSLSGGYYNEQFF.

This CDR3 is CDSSEGWVYAEAFF. CDR3 DNA: TGTGACAGCAGTGAAGGGTGGGTGTACGCTGAAGCTTTCTTT. J is TRBJ1-1 and V is TRBV10-3; unclear D gene. Germline loops: CDR1 ENHRY, CDR2 SYGVKD. This CDR3 contains 14 residues.

This chain links TRBV10-3 with TRBJ1-5; 8 nucleotides agree with TRBD1. After removal of 4 bases from V and 5 bases from J, the junction contained 4 bases not matched to a gene. Germline V gene sequence: CDR1 ENHRY, CDR2 SYGVKD. CDR3 length: 14 amino acids. CDR3 region: CAISGKDRDQPQHF. DNA for the CDR3: TGTGCCATCAGTGGTAAGGACAGGGATCAGCCCCAGCATTTT.

The genes are TRBV20-1 and TRBJ2-7; 9 positions match TRBD1. V was clipped by 2 bases and J by 3 bases; unmatched bases: 11. This CDR3 comprises 16 residues. Germline CDR1 DFQATT, CDR2 SNEGSKA (reference sequence). The CDR3 nucleotides are TGCAGTGCTAGATCCTCGGTAGGGACAGGGATCTACGAGCAGTACTTC. Residues: CSARSSVGTGIYEQYF.

J is TRBJ2-7 and V is TRBV7-9; TRBD2 aligns across 10 bases. The CDR3 extends over 15 amino acids. V lost 6 bases and J lost 4; bases outside the gene matches: 9. Germline CDR1 is SEHNR and CDR2 is FQNEAQ (reference sequence). For the CDR3, the DNA is TGTGCCAGCAGTTTATACGGGACTAGCGCTTACGAGCAGTACTTC. This sequence encodes CASSLYGTSAYEQYF.

This clonotype was counted a few times. The chain combines TRBV7-6 with TRBJ1-4; D unclear. This CDR3 spans 16 amino acids. Between the trimmed V and J ends, which lost 1 base and 5 bases, there was a span of 14 bases. Germline loops: CDR1 SGHVS, CDR2 FNYEAQ. CDR3 bases: TGTGCCAGCAGCTTAGGGTCCGGGCAACAAAATGAAAAACTGTTTTTT. This translates into CASSLGSGQQNEKLFF.

This clonotype was found many times. The chain recombines TRBV10-3 with TRBJ1-1; D is uncertain. The CDR3 is 11 residues long. V lost 5 bases to trimming and J lost 1 base, with 2 bases between them. Germline V gene lookup returns CDR1 ENHRY and CDR2 SYGVKD. The CDR3 DNA is TGTGCCATCAGTAAGAACACTGAAGCTTTCTTT. Protein product: CAISKNTEAFF.

This clonotype was detected ten times or more. This chain uses TRBV13 with TRBJ1-6; perhaps TRBD1 as D (6 bases). The germline CDR1 and CDR2 sequences are PRHDT and FYEKMQ (reference sequence). CDR3 size: 16 residues. Deletions cut 5 bases from V and 7 bases from J, with 18 bases between. This CDR3 is CASSARTAEMNSPLHF. CDR3 DNA: TGTGCCAGCAGCGCTCGGACAGCCGAGATGAATTCACCCCTCCACTTT.

This chain links TRBV7-2 with TRBJ2-5; D call uncertain. The CDR3 contains 14 residues. V was trimmed by 2 bases and J by 4 bases, leaving 11 bases between them. Germline V gives CDR1 SGHTA, CDR2 FQGNSA. DNA for the CDR3: TGTGCCAGCAGCTTAATGGGTCGTCGAGAGACCCAGTACTTC. Translated: CASSLMGRRETQYF.

This clonotype was observed a few times. V usage is TRBV19 and J usage is TRBJ1-1; the D is unclear. Trimming pared 8 bases from V and 0 bases from J, leaving 10 bases between. This CDR3 contains 13 residues. Looked up from germline, CDR1 is LNHDA and CDR2 is SQIVND (reference sequence). Written as DNA, the CDR3 is TGTGCCAGTCTCCTCGGGGTGAACACTGAAGCTTTCTTT. The encoded protein is CASLLGVNTEAFF.

In this sample, this clonotype turned up many times. In DNA, the CDR3 is TGTGCCAGTAGTATGGGACCTCTGGGGTCACCCCTCCACTTT. This sequence encodes CASSMGPLGSPLHF. J is TRBJ1-6 and V is TRBV19; D is possibly TRBD1 (5 bases). Germline V gives CDR1 LNHDA, CDR2 SQIVND (reference sequence). V lost 3 bases, J lost 10 bases, and 13 bases lay in between. The CDR3 has 14 amino acids.

This clonotype was observed many times. The chain links TRBV5-8 to TRBJ1-2; a weak D match, TRBD1 (6 bases). This CDR3 spans 12 amino acids. The germline CDR1 and CDR2 sequences are SGHTS and YDEGEE. The germline V and J ends were trimmed by 0 bases and 8 bases, with 8 bases remaining between them. CDR3 coding DNA: TGTGCCAGCAGCTTGGACAGGGAAGGCTACACCTTC. It translates to CASSLDREGYTF.

This clonotype was counted many times. The rearrangement uses TRBV7-9 and TRBJ1-5; D not resolved. Germline lookup yields CDR1 SEHNR and CDR2 FQNEAQ (reference sequence). V was trimmed by 4 bases and J by 0 bases, leaving 10 bases between them. The CDR3 has 15 amino acids. This CDR3 reads CASSYLGSSNQPQHF. CDR3 in DNA: TGTGCCAGCAGCTATCTAGGGAGTAGCAATCAGCCCCAGCATTTT.

This chain uses TRBV12-3 or TRBV12-4 with TRBJ1-1; tentative D call: TRBD1 (6 bases). V shed 7 bases and J shed 0 bases, with 24 bases lying between them. CDR3 length: 18 residues. The CDR3 region has the DNA TGTGCCAGCACCAATAGACAGGCCGCGACATTCTTGAACACTGAAGCTTTCTTT. This sequence encodes CASTNRQAATFLNTEAFF.

Many counts were recorded for this clonotype. J is TRBJ1-1 and V is TRBV12-3 or TRBV12-4; D is unclear. V was cut by 3 bases and J by 1 base, with 12 bases left in between. This CDR3 has 15 amino acids. CDR3 bases: TGTGCCAGCAGTTTCGCTAGAGCGCCGAACACTGAAGCTTTCTTT. Its translation: CASSFARAPNTEAFF.

A note on this clonotype: This may stem from a read error, because a much larger clone lies one nucleotide away. The chain has TRBV6-6 and TRBJ1-5, with TRBD1 as a possible D gene (5 bases). This CDR3 region has 14 residues. The germline CDR1 and CDR2 sequences are MNHNY and SVGAGI (reference sequence). CDR3 in DNA: TGTGTCAGCAGACACGACAGCCCAAATCAGCCCCAGCATTTT. Protein sequence: CVSRHDSPNQPQHF.

This chain joins TRBV12-5 and TRBJ2-5, with TRBD1 as a possible D gene (5 bases). This CDR3 is 11 amino acids long. The germline V gene encodes CDR1 LGHNT and CDR2 FRNRAP. V dropped 5 bases and J dropped 5 bases, with 6 bases sitting between them. CDR3 nucleotides: TGTGCTAGTGGTCCAGGGGAGACCCAGTACTTC. This codes for CASGPGETQYF.

This clonotype was detected ten times or more. The chain carries TRBV11-2 and TRBJ2-7; TRBD1 matches 7 bases. The length of the CDR3 is 15 residues. Trimming cost V 4 bases and J 3 bases; bases outside gene matches: 9. Germline CDR1 is SGHAT and CDR2 is FQNNGV. The CDR3 nucleotides are TGTGCCAGCAGCTGGACCGGGACAGCGTTCTACGAGCAGTACTTC. This encodes CASSWTGTAFYEQYF.

At least ten counts were recorded for this clonotype. The genes are TRBV15 and TRBJ1-3; D not resolved. Per germline, CDR1 LNHNV and CDR2 YYDKDF (reference sequence). The CDR3 covers 14 residues. Trimming stripped 3 bases from V and 5 bases from J, with 11 bases between. The CDR3, as DNA: TGTGCCACCAGCAGTGAAAGGAAACGAAACACCATATATTTT. Residues: CATSSERKRNTIYF.